Listed below are T cell receptor beta chains from one sample, sequenced in a study of PD-1 blockade in classical Hodgkin lymphoma. Sequenced by immunoSEQ multiplex PCR; TCRdb stores in-frame clones only, minus some. The sample shows about 31,000 clones, around three quarters of them seen only once. The starting material was peripheral blood mononuclear cells (PBMCs), obtained before the second cycle of nivolumab. These receptors came from a human donor with classical Hodgkin lymphoma. CDR3s include the opening cysteine and the closing phenylalanine or tryptophan.

v_gene	j_gene	CDR3aa
TRBV19	TRBJ1-1	CASSMSASMNTEAFF
TRBV2	TRBJ1-6	CASSALNSPLHF
TRBV11-2	TRBJ2-7	CASSSTEQYF
TRBV29-1	TRBJ1-1	CSGRGAGGLNTEAFF
TRBV5-6	TRBJ1-2	CASSLAWTGAYGYTF
TRBV19	TRBJ2-3	CASSMRTGGSDTQYF
TRBV19	TRBJ1-2	CASSMWTGANYGYTF
TRBV30	TRBJ2-7	CAWSLESYEQYF
TRBV28	TRBJ2-7	CASSFGGVGYEQYF
TRBV5-1	TRBJ2-3	CASSLSGLHTDTQYF
TRBV28	TRBJ1-6	CASTRRAPSNSPLHF
TRBV18	TRBJ2-2	CASSPPVDTGELFF
TRBV7-9	TRBJ2-7	CASSLRGQGYEQYF
TRBV6-1	TRBJ1-2	CASRRPNYGYTF
TRBV11-2	TRBJ1-2	CASDFGGNYGYTF
TRBV5-6	TRBJ1-2	CASSWDRESYGYTF
TRBV30	TRBJ1-1	CAWSEAGDTEAFF
TRBV10-3	TRBJ1-1	CAISESTVGTEAFF
TRBV9	TRBJ2-7	CASSVLDASYEQYF
TRBV7-3	TRBJ2-3	CASSPNGGQLSTDTQYF
TRBV7-2	TRBJ2-1	CASSLSYNEQFF
TRBV6-6	TRBJ1-2	CASSYTQGGYTF
TRBV7-2	TRBJ2-7	CASSLGQTNSYEQYF
TRBV21-1	TRBJ2-7	CASSKRDRSYEQYF
TRBV19	TRBJ1-4	CATKDRGPTNEKLFF
TRBV19	TRBJ2-3	CASSPGTDTDTQYF
TRBV7-2	TRBJ2-7	CASSLVLAGGRYEQYF
TRBV4-1	TRBJ2-3	CASSQDRVWGTGDPDTQYF
TRBV4-3	TRBJ1-1	CASSQGRGAGTEAFF
TRBV30	TRBJ2-7	CAWSVGGPYEQYF
TRBV7-6	TRBJ2-2	CASSPLEVRNTGELFF
TRBV19	TRBJ1-2	CASSTTGEGGYTF
TRBV4-1	TRBJ2-5	CASSQDRGREETQYF
TRBV14	TRBJ2-1	CASSRQPYNEQFF
TRBV7-2	TRBJ1-2	CASSSQMLTGYGYTF
TRBV7-8	TRBJ2-1	CASSLVVWDPGADNEQFF